Presented here are 20 T cell receptor beta chains from one specimen sequenced in a study of cytomegalovirus exposure and HLA in healthy donors. Primers included in the PCR were 60 Vbeta and 13 Jbeta primers. Here immunoSEQ multiplex PCR was the method, and the copy in TCRdb shows in-frame clones only, minus some. The repertoire holds 35,000 to 45,000 clones, around 60% seen once, with around 13% in the top ten. The sample was PBMCs. Receptors originate from a man in his fifties or sixties in good health and CMV-seropositive.

This clone was seen more than once but under ten times. CDR3: CASSSRDRRNTEAFF. DNA for the CDR3: TGTGCCAGCAGCTCCCGGGACAGACGGAACACTGAAGCTTTCTTT. The chain employs TRBV13 and TRBJ1-1; TRBD1 agrees at 7 bases. In germline, CDR1 is PRHDT, CDR2 FYEKMQ (reference sequence). The CDR3 spans 15 residues. The V and J ends lost 4 bases and 1 base, in that order; junction bases with no gene match: 6. Together with reference TRBV13 and TRBJ1-1, the CDR3 gives the full variable domain: AAGVIQSPRHLIKEKRETATLKCYPIPRHDTVYWYQQGPGQDPQFLISFYEKMQSDKGSIPDRFSAQQFSDYHSELNMSSLELGDSALYFCASSSRDRRNTEAFFGQGTRLTVV.

The rearrangement uses TRBV10-3 and TRBJ2-2; D perhaps matches TRBD2 (5 bases). The CDR3 contains 13 residues. Trimming took off 10 bases at V and 2 bases at J, with 11 bases between the two ends. From germline, CDR1 is ENHRY and CDR2 SYGVKD. CDR3 bases: TGTGCCACCCTAGAGGGCAACACCGGGGAGCTGTTTTTT. Protein sequence: CATLEGNTGELFF.

The gene calls are TRBV7-3 and TRBJ2-1; TRBD2 agrees at 7 bases. The V gene's germline CDR1 is SGHTA and CDR2 FQGTGA. The CDR3 spans 15 residues. The trim removed 5 bases at V and 8 bases at J, leaving 12 bases unmatched. Written as DNA, the CDR3 is TGTGCCAGCAGCCGGCTAGCGGCCGGAGTGGATGAGCAGTTCTTC. This sequence encodes CASSRLAAGVDEQFF.

This chain connects TRBV11-2 to TRBJ2-1, with a weak D call TRBD1 (6 bases). V gave up 2 bases and J gave up 3 bases, with 17 bases separating them. CDR1 and CDR2 (germline): SGHAT, FQNNGV. There are 17 residues in the CDR3. The CDR3: CASSLSGRGHLYNEQFF. The CDR3 bases are TGTGCCAGCAGCTTATCAGGTCGGGGACACCTCTACAATGAGCAGTTCTTC.

The chain has TRBV18 and TRBJ1-2, with 7 positions matching TRBD1. The CDR3 sequence is 14 residues long. V shed 3 bases, J shed 5 bases, and the junction held 6 bases outside the gene matches. Germline values: CDR1 KGHSH, CDR2 LQKENI. The DNA of the CDR3 is TGTGCCAGCTCACCTCAGGGGGTGTTTTATGGCTACACCTTC. It specifies CASSPQGVFYGYTF.

The chain recombines TRBV11-2 with TRBJ2-7; 8 nucleotides match TRBD2. Germline V gene data show CDR1 as SGHAT and CDR2 as FQNNGV. CDR3 length: 17 residues. V lost 2 bases, J lost 4 bases, and 13 bases stayed unmatched. The CDR3 DNA follows: TGTGCCAGCAGCTTATCCACAGCGGGAGACTTTGGGTACGAGCAGTACTTC. It yields the protein CASSLSTAGDFGYEQYF.

The CDR3 DNA follows: TGTGCCAGCAGCTTCGACAGGGGCTACGAGCAGTACTTC. This encodes CASSFDRGYEQYF. The chain links TRBV7-9 to TRBJ2-7, with 8 bases aligning to TRBD1. Unmatched junction bases numbered 1, after V lost 3 bases and J lost 3 bases. CDR1 is SEHNR and CDR2 is FQNEAQ in the germline V gene (reference sequence). This CDR3 has 13 amino acids. Looking up the rest from reference TRBV7-9 and TRBJ2-7 gives the full variable domain: DTGVSQNPRHKITKRGQNVTFRCDPISEHNRLYWYRQTLGQGPEFLTYFQNEAQLEKSRLLSDRFSAERPKGSFSTLEIQRTEQGDSAMYLCASSFDRGYEQYFGPGTRLTVT.

This chain joins TRBV7-2 and TRBJ1-1, with 7 bases aligning to TRBD1. The germline V gene has CDR1 SGHTA and CDR2 FQGNSA. CDR3 length equals 12 residues. J was trimmed by 11 bases and V by 0 bases; bases with no gene match: 3. The DNA for the CDR3 is TGTGCCAGCAGCTTAGCAGGGGGCTTCGCTTTCTTT. Translating it yields CASSLAGGFAFF.

The chain joins TRBV10-1 to TRBJ2-3; the D gene is possibly TRBD2 (6 bases). The germline V gene has CDR1 WNHNN and CDR2 SYGVQD (reference sequence). The ends were cut back, 6 bases at V and 6 bases at J, with 10 bases in the middle. The CDR3 is made up of 12 amino acids. The CDR3 region has the DNA TGCGCCAGCAGCGGGGCGGGGGATACGCAGTATTTT. This codes for CASSGAGDTQYF.

In nucleotides, the CDR3 is TGTGCCAGCAGCTTACAGCTACTAGCGGGTACCTACGAGCAGTACTTC. Translating it yields CASSLQLLAGTYEQYF. The chain carries TRBV5-5 and TRBJ2-7; 9 bases fit TRBD2. The length of the CDR3 is 16 residues. In germline, CDR1 is SGHKS, CDR2 YYEKEE (reference sequence). J gave up 2 bases and V 2 bases, and 8 bases lay outside the gene matches.

This clone was detected only once. The chain carries TRBV5-1 and TRBJ2-7; possibly TRBD2 for D (5 bases). The CDR3 has 16 residues. Trimming stripped 1 base from V and 2 bases from J, with 16 bases between. CDR1 is SGHRS and CDR2 is YFSETQ in the germline V gene. Here the CDR3 reads CASSLTLGDYTYEQYF. CDR3 coding DNA: TGCGCCAGCAGCTTGACCCTCGGCGACTACACCTACGAGCAGTACTTC.

The V call is TRBV5-5, the J call TRBJ2-7; the match to TRBD1 covers 9 bases. Per germline, CDR1 SGHKS and CDR2 YYEKEE (reference sequence). V was pared by 1 base and J by 4 bases, with 6 bases of the junction left unmatched. This CDR3 has 15 residues. CDR3 residues: CASSLLQGAMYEQYF. For the CDR3, the DNA is TGTGCCAGCAGCTTGTTACAGGGGGCTATGTACGAGCAGTACTTC.

This clone was picked up one time. This chain joins TRBV5-1 and TRBJ1-5; tentative D call: TRBD1 (6 bases). Germline CDR1 reads SGHRS; CDR2 reads YFSETQ. With 1 base removed from V and 2 bases from J, the gap between germline ends came to 13 bases. The CDR3 is made up of 16 amino acids. The CDR3 DNA reads as TGCGCCAGCAGCTTGAGGACAGAGTTTGGCAATCAGCCCCAGCATTTT. It yields the protein CASSLRTEFGNQPQHF.

V gene TRBV4-3 combines with J gene TRBJ2-1; D may be TRBD1 (6 bases). Trimming removed 2 bases from V and 7 bases from J, with 15 bases in between. The V gene's germline CDR1 is LGHNA and CDR2 YSLEER. This CDR3 spans 15 amino acids. As DNA, the CDR3 is TGCGCCAGCAGCCAATGGACAGTAAGGGCGAATGAGCAGTTCTTC. This translates into CASSQWTVRANEQFF.

This sequence joins TRBV5-6 and TRBJ1-2, with D unresolved. The CDR3 sequence is 14 residues long. Germline V lookup: CDR1 SGHDT, CDR2 YYEEEE. V dropped 1 base and J dropped 2 bases, with 9 bases sitting between them. The CDR3 nucleotides are TGTGCCAGCAGCTTGTTTGCGGGGAACTATGGCTACACCTTC. It specifies CASSLFAGNYGYTF.

The J gene is TRBJ2-6, the V gene TRBV5-1; TRBD1 aligns across 8 bases. Germline V gives CDR1 SGHRS, CDR2 YFSETQ. The CDR3 totals 18 residues. V trimming: 3 bases; J trimming: 4 bases; junction bases outside the gene matches: 12. Written as DNA, the CDR3 is TGCGCCAGCAGCTCGGACAGGGTAATGCTTTCGGGGGCCAACGTCCTGACTTTC. Encoded protein: CASSSDRVMLSGANVLTF.

The sample holds a few counts of this clone. The chain uses TRBV7-2 and TRBJ2-7; TRBD2 matches 10 bases. This CDR3 region has 18 residues. V was clipped by 4 bases and J by 0 bases; unmatched bases: 12. Germline loops: CDR1 SGHTA, CDR2 FQGNSA. CDR3 residues: CASSSSGRIGASSYEQYF. The CDR3 coding sequence is TGTGCCAGCAGCTCTAGCGGGAGAATCGGTGCAAGCTCCTACGAGCAGTACTTC.

This clone was counted a single time. The chain uses TRBV27 and TRBJ2-1, with TRBD2 identical over 7 bases. Looked up from germline, CDR1 is MNHEY and CDR2 is SMNVEV (reference sequence). Losses at the gene ends were 5 bases for V and 13 bases for J; bases not matched to a gene: 20. This CDR3 spans 16 amino acids. The CDR3 DNA follows: TGTGCCAGCAGTAAAACCCCGGGACTAAGCCCCGAACATCAGTTCTTC. It is translated as CASSKTPGLSPEHQFF.

This clone occurred a few times. This rearrangement joins TRBV12-2 to TRBJ1-2; the table's D call of TRBD1 was not tested on the DNA. TRBV12-2 represents a pseudogene. The length of the CDR3 is 13 residues. The CDR3 coding sequence is TGTGCAAGTCGTGGACAGGGTGGGTATGGCTACACCTTC. This gives the protein CASRGQGGYGYTF.

The gene calls are TRBV6-6 and TRBJ1-5, with 7 bases matching TRBD1. Germline assignment: CDR1 MNHNY and CDR2 SVGAGI (reference sequence). This CDR3 has 13 residues. With V trimmed by 7 bases and J by 4 bases, 4 bases remained unmatched. The CDR3 region is CASNPGGNQPQHF. CDR3 sequence (DNA): TGTGCCAGCAATCCAGGGGGGAATCAGCCCCAGCATTTT.